This TCR beta chain stems from a study of control samples from healthy donors and cancer patients. Using immunoSEQ multiplex PCR, the repertoire was profiled, and TCRdb retains in-frame clones only, with some absent. The data contain approximately 83,000 clones, 85% to 95% of them singletons. The CDR3 covers 15 residues. Germline V gene data show CDR1 as SGDLS and CDR2 as YYNGEE. V lost 4 bases and J lost 6; bases outside the gene matches: 7. The TCR was taken from a woman aged 25 to 39 in good health. V usage is TRBV9 and J usage is TRBJ1-6, with TRBD1 matching 7 bases. Sequencing input: blood. The CDR3 spells CASSLTRGSNSPLHF. CDR3 nucleotide sequence: TGTGCCAGCAGCCTCACCAGGGGGTCTAATTCACCCCTCCACTTT.